Presented here are 17 T cell receptor beta chains from one specimen sequenced in a study of blood T cell repertoires in COVID-19. Here immunoSEQ multiplex PCR was the method, and the copy in TCRdb shows in-frame clones only, minus some. The sample consists of 80,000 to 95,000 clones, around 86% of them appearing once. Sample: peripheral blood. The source of these receptors is a man between 45 and 60 years old with active or convalescent COVID-19.

The J gene is TRBJ2-1, the V gene TRBV6-2 or TRBV6-3; tentative D call: TRBD1 (5 bases). CDR1 is MNHEY and CDR2 is SVGEGT in the germline V gene. The CDR3 is 16 residues long. The ends were cut back, 2 bases at V and 3 bases at J, with 14 bases in the middle. CDR3 nucleotide sequence: TGTGCCAGCAGTTACCGCCAGGGCTTGATCTACAATGAGCAGTTCTTC. Protein: CASSYRQGLIYNEQFF.

The chain joins TRBV7-9 to TRBJ2-1; the match to TRBD2 covers 10 bases. The V gene end was trimmed by 9 bases and the J gene end by 9 bases; junction bases not matched to a gene: 20. Per the germline V gene, CDR1 is SEHNR and CDR2 is FQNEAQ (reference sequence). The CDR3 covers 17 residues. In DNA, the CDR3 is TGTGCCAGTACCCTCCCCTCTAGCGGGAGAAGGTTGGGTGAGCAGTTCTTC. Translation gives CASTLPSSGRRLGEQFF.

V is TRBV3-1 (or the pseudogene TRBV3-2) and J is TRBJ2-5, with TRBD2 matching 7 bases. The V gene's germline CDR1 is LGHDT and CDR2 YNNKEL (reference sequence). This CDR3 has 18 amino acids. The V gene end was trimmed by 0 bases and the J gene end by 0 bases; junction bases not matched to a gene: 10. The CDR3 is CASSQDWTASGNQETQYF. CDR3 coding DNA: TGTGCCAGCAGCCAAGACTGGACGGCTAGCGGAAACCAAGAGACCCAGTACTTC.

The sample holds one count of this clone. This chain connects TRBV28 to TRBJ2-1; D might be TRBD1 (6 bases). V was clipped by 9 bases and J by 2 bases, with 14 bases between them. CDR3 length: 14 residues. Germline CDR1 is MDHEN and CDR2 is SYDVKM. CDR3 in amino acids: CASGGGSTYNEQFF. The CDR3, as DNA: TGTGCCAGTGGGGGCGGGTCCACCTACAATGAGCAGTTCTTC.

The chain is built from TRBV28 and TRBJ2-3, with 10 bases fitting TRBD1. This CDR3 has 16 residues. V lost 8 bases to trimming and J lost 1 base; unmatched junction nucleotides: 9. Germline CDR1 reads MDHEN; CDR2 reads SYDVKM. DNA for the CDR3: TGTGCCAGCCGCCGGGACAGGGGATGGGGCACAGATACGCAGTATTTT. Translating gives CASRRDRGWGTDTQYF.

This sequence joins TRBV5-6 and TRBJ2-7, with D possibly being TRBD1 (6 bases). This CDR3 region has 14 residues. V shed 7 bases and J shed 2 bases, with 16 bases lying between them. Per the germline V gene, CDR1 is SGHDT and CDR2 is YYEEEE. The DNA of the CDR3 is TGTGCCAGCGGCACCTGGACAGTCCCCTACGAGCAGTACTTC. Its protein product is CASGTWTVPYEQYF.

The chain links TRBV12-5 to TRBJ1-1, with D hard to call. The CDR3 extends over 15 amino acids. Germline values: CDR1 LGHNT, CDR2 FRNRAP. Trimming removed 5 bases from V and 0 bases from J, with 13 bases in between. CDR3 DNA: TGTGCTAGTGGTCCTCGAGGGAAAATGAACACTGAAGCTTTCTTT. Residues: CASGPRGKMNTEAFF.

The chain carries TRBV28 and TRBJ2-7, with 7 bases matching TRBD2. Per the germline V gene, CDR1 is MDHEN and CDR2 is SYDVKM. The CDR3 is 15 residues long. Unmatched junction bases numbered 9, after V lost 4 bases and J lost 3 bases. The CDR3 DNA reads as TGTGCCAGCAGTTCTTCTAGCGGCGCCTTCTACGAGCAGTACTTC. Translation: CASSSSSGAFYEQYF.

The V gene is TRBV9, the J gene TRBJ2-7; TRBD1 matches 11 bases. Germline CDR1 is SGDLS and CDR2 is YYNGEE. The CDR3 extends over 14 amino acids. J was trimmed by 5 bases and V by 4 bases; bases with no gene match: 5. The CDR3 here is CASSPGQGENEQYF. CDR3 nucleotides: TGTGCCAGCAGCCCGGGACAGGGGGAGAACGAGCAGTACTTC.

CDR3: CASGNRGRGEQYF. CDR3 nucleotide sequence: TGTGCCAGCGGAAACAGGGGGCGCGGCGAGCAGTACTTC. The chain recombines TRBV2 with TRBJ2-7; 9 positions match TRBD1. The junction had 8 bases not matched to a gene; V was cut back by 8 bases and J by 6 bases. The CDR3 runs to 13 residues. The V gene's germline CDR1 is SNHLY and CDR2 FYNNEI. Full variable domain (outside the CDR3, taken from reference TRBV2 and TRBJ2-7): EPEVTQTPSHQVTQMGQEVILRCVPISNHLYFYWYRQILGQKVEFLVSFYNNEISEKSEIFDDQFSVERPDGSNFTLKIRSTKLEDSAMYFCASGNRGRGEQYFGPGTRLTVT.

The V call is TRBV6-4, the J call TRBJ1-2; the match to TRBD1 covers 7 bases. The CDR3 contains 14 residues. V was pared by 8 bases and J by 6 bases, with 12 bases of the junction left unmatched. Germline V gene sequence: CDR1 MRHNA, CDR2 SNTAGT. For the CDR3, the DNA is TGTGCCAGCCCGATCGACAGGGTGATCAATGGCTACACCTTC. Translated: CASPIDRVINGYTF.

The chain uses TRBV28 and TRBJ1-3, with 9 bases aligning to TRBD1. J gave up 4 bases and V 6 bases, and 10 bases lay outside the gene matches. The CDR3 runs 16 residues. Looked up from germline, CDR1 is MDHEN and CDR2 is SYDVKM. The CDR3 spells CASRSPGQGGGNTIYF. The CDR3 nucleotides are TGTGCCAGCAGGTCTCCGGGACAGGGAGGGGGAAACACCATATATTTT.

This chain connects TRBV10-3 to TRBJ1-1, with D perhaps TRBD1 (6 bases). Trimming cost V 3 bases and J 5 bases, with 22 bases left between them. Germline V CDR1 and CDR2: ENHRY, SYGVKD. This CDR3 contains 17 residues. Here the CDR3 reads CAISDQQGTGGRTEAFF. The CDR3, as DNA: TGTGCCATCAGTGACCAACAGGGTACGGGGGGGAGGACTGAAGCTTTCTTT.

The chain combines TRBV2 with TRBJ1-1; TRBD1 matches at 8 bases. CDR1 SNHLY and CDR2 FYNNEI come from the germline V gene. CDR3 length: 14 amino acids. V lost 4 bases, J lost 5 bases, and 6 bases stayed unmatched. The chain's CDR3 is CASSVIQGGTEAFF. CDR3 nucleotides: TGTGCCAGCAGTGTGATACAGGGGGGAACTGAAGCTTTCTTT.

The V call is TRBV19, the J call TRBJ1-5; 8 nucleotides agree with TRBD1. Germline trimming cut 4 bases from V and 4 bases from J; bases unmatched to any gene: 6. Germline V gene lookup returns CDR1 LNHDA and CDR2 SQIVND (reference sequence). This CDR3 spans 15 amino acids. CDR3 coding DNA: TGTGCCAGTAGTAAGACAGGGGAGGAAAATCAGCCCCAGCATTTT. The encoded protein is CASSKTGEENQPQHF.

The chain uses TRBV10-2 and TRBJ2-2, with D maybe TRBD2 (6 bases). Germline V gives CDR1 WSHSY, CDR2 SAAADI. This CDR3 is built from 15 residues. The V and J ends lost 5 bases and 6 bases respectively, with 16 bases between them. CDR3 sequence: CASSPGSRSSGELFF. The CDR3 DNA follows: TGCGCCAGCAGTCCCGGGAGCCGTAGTTCCGGGGAGCTGTTTTTT.

This clone has a handful of counts. This chain links TRBV7-6 with TRBJ2-5; 8 nucleotides agree with TRBD1. CDR1 SGHVS and CDR2 FNYEAQ come from the germline V gene. The CDR3 is 15 amino acids. V shed 3 bases, J shed 2 bases, and the junction held 5 bases outside the gene matches. The CDR3 coding sequence is TGTGCCAGCAGCTTTGACAGGGGCAGACAAGAGACCCAGTACTTC. This gives the protein CASSFDRGRQETQYF.